This T cell receptor (beta chain) comes out of a study of blood T cell repertoires in COVID-19. The wider study: The analysed material was cDNA or gDNA that came from T cells, B-cell-depleted T cells, or PBMCs.

Study members were between roughly 18 and 100 years old and lived in approximately 25 US regions. Recovery meant two consecutive negative NP/OP PCR tests, professional clearance, or resolved symptoms. In the authors' methods: Reference gene primer amplification in the assay estimated nucleated cell counts. Some clones are missing from TCRdb's copy, which holds only in-frame ones; the method was immunoSEQ multiplex PCR. V and J calls and clone size are given by that table; D and trimming were obtained from the DNA. Among about 320,000 clones listed, over 70% were seen once. Losses at the gene ends were 8 bases for V and 3 bases for J; bases not matched to a gene: 7. Germline V gives CDR1 ENHRY, CDR2 SYGVKD. The CDR3 totals 14 residues.

V is TRBV10-3 and J is TRBJ1-5, with 7 bases matching TRBD1. The sequence derives from a man in his thirties or forties who had recovered from COVID-19. Material: PBMCs or T cells enriched from blood (not recorded which). The CDR3 spells CAIGQGGDNQPQHF. In DNA, the CDR3 is TGTGCCATCGGGCAGGGGGGTGACAATCAGCCCCAGCATTTT.